The subject of this entry is one TCR beta chain. The sample comes from a study of blood T cell repertoires in COVID-19. About the study: Samples taken during acute and convalescent COVID-19 were collected in the United States, Italy and Spain.

The germline V gene encodes CDR1 MNHEY and CDR2 SMNVEV (reference sequence). This CDR3 has 14 amino acids. With 8 bases clipped from V and 6 bases from J, the junction kept 10 bases outside the gene matches. Authors' methods: Cell counts per sample came from amplifying reference gene primers. Assay used: immunoSEQ multiplex PCR; TCRdb lists only in-frame clones, some missing. Clone size and the V and J calls come from that table; the DNA yielded D and trimming. Among 240,000 or so clones listed, around nine tenths were seen once. The chain joins TRBV27 to TRBJ2-3, with 8 bases lining up with TRBD2. Sequencing was performed on peripheral blood. The receptor was isolated from a woman between 65 and 79 years old with active or convalescent COVID-19. The DNA of the CDR3 is TGTGCCAGCTCCTTCTTAGCGGGGACCGATACGCAGTATTTT. This sequence encodes CASSFLAGTDTQYF.